This T cell receptor (beta chain) was sequenced during a study of blood T cell repertoires in COVID-19 (TCRdb year 2020). As for the study more broadly: Collaborator samples came from the United States, Italy and Spain and covered acute and convalescent phases of COVID-19. The dataset comprised deeply sampled blood TCRbeta repertoires from subjects exposed to, actively infected with, or recovered from COVID-19. Nearly every sample came with metadata listing a de-identified subject ID, COVID-19 status, age in years and sex. The repertoires were made available in a free public database intended to serve as a resource for research on the immune response to SARS-CoV-2. The prospective study material was composed of cDNA or gDNA derived from T cells, B-cell-depleted T cells, or PBMCs. HLA class I and class II types, where available, came from metadata supplied by the sample provider rather than from assay-based typing. Samples were obtained from the ongoing ImmuneRACE study (first 160 participants) and from over a thousand subjects provided by 6 global collaborators. Overall study results and their limits: The quantity of clinical and demographic metadata differed by source and by participant and was supplied without curation.

The immunoSEQ Assay, a bias-controlled multiplex PCR, was used to amplify TCRbeta CDR3 regions from genomic DNA. The original methods were these. The number of nucleated cells in each sample was estimated from the amplification of reference gene primers within the assay. Sequence reads were collapsed and filtered to measure the absolute abundance of every unique TCRbeta CDR3 rearrangement. Productive Simpson clonality was computed per sample as the square root of Simpson's diversity index over productive rearrangements. This is the immuneACCESS table as TCRdb keeps it, with only in-frame sequences that have V and J called. A part of the clones is gone; compared with another copy, unresolved V genes explain less than half, and the rest is unexplained. V, J and clone size derive from that table, while D and trimming were established from the DNA sequence. This sample holds approximately 60,000 clones; around three quarters were observed only once. The ten top clones hold 3% to 3.5% of the sample.

Per the germline V gene, KGHDR is the CDR1 and SFDVKD is the CDR2. Spanning cysteine to phenylalanine, the CDR3 consists of 15 amino acids. The entry retains the CDR3 DNA only, 45 bases that are in frame from base 1. V and J lose 4 bases and 0 bases, and a span of 9 bases separates them. Worth noting for this clone: Its antigen remains unidentified. It has no much larger one-base neighbor in the sample; base qualities were not kept.

Whole blood was collected in K2EDTA tubes by collaborating institutions according to the institutions' own protocols. For TCRbeta analysis, collaborator samples were shipped as frozen whole blood, as isolated PBMCs, or as DNA extracted from either sample type. Specimen: peripheral blood. The chain is encoded by TRBV24-1 joined to TRBJ2-1, with a weak D call of TRBD2 (5 bases match). This TCR was sampled from a man between 60 and 70 years old with acute or convalescent COVID-19. This receptor carries the CDR3 CATSDQGSSYNEQFF. The sequenced DNA: TGTGCCACCAGTGACCAAGGGAGCTCCTACAATGAGCAGTTCTTC.